This T cell receptor beta chain derives from a study of OX40 agonist ivuxolimab in advanced cancers. At the level of the study: A diagnosis of hepatocellular carcinoma, melanoma, renal cell or head and neck cancer was present in dose-escalation patients. Under the entry rules, prior anti-PD-1, anti-PD-L1 or anti-CTLA-4 therapy was allowed, and less than 50% had some. Notes on the study in general: Researchers did not establish what antigens the expanded peripheral T cells target.

This clone was counted a few times. The target antigen is unknown. TCRdb's copy holds only in-frame clones and misses some; the assay was immunoSEQ multiplex PCR. The sample lists tens of thousands of clones, about 87% seen once, with roughly 7% in the top ten. Germline CDR1 is KGHSH and CDR2 is LQKENI. The CDR3 spans 15 residues. Trimming shortened V by 2 bases and J by 5 bases, and 13 bases separated the two germline ends. J is TRBJ2-1 and V is TRBV18; D may be TRBD1 (6 bases). The sample consisted of CD4+ or CD8+ T cells sorted from blood, taken in a trial of the OX40 agonist ivuxolimab. This receptor was taken from an adult with an advanced solid tumor such as melanoma, head and neck, liver or kidney cancer. The CDR3 DNA sequence: TGTGCCAGCTCACCAAAGACAGGTAGTAACAATGAGCAGTTCTTC. Its protein product is CASSPKTGSNNEQFF.